The 24 T cell receptor beta chains reported below all come from one sample, sequenced in a study of beta chain features in type 1 diabetes. Overall study results and limits: When Type 1 diabetes patients were examined, their TCRB CDR3s proved moderately but significantly shorter in all four CD4+ subsets.

Antigens for these TCRs are unknown. Expressed TCRB transcripts were sequenced because the isolated RNA had all been reverse transcribed beforehand. Profiling relied on immunoSEQ multiplex PCR, and the TCRdb table lists in-frame clones only, not all of them. Found here are hundreds of thousands of clones, about 14% of them singletons; the top ten hold 0.035% to 0.045%. The specimen was naive CD4+ T cells from blood. The receptors derive from a man between 18 and 29 years old with type 1 diabetes.

A remark on this clone: The same CDR3 also results from other DNA sequences found in this sample. Here the CDR3 reads CASSLDGELFF. CDR3 in DNA: TGTGCCAGCAGCCTCGACGGGGAGCTGTTTTTT. The rearrangement joins TRBV7-9 to TRBJ2-2; D is uncertain. V dropped 5 bases and J dropped 7 bases, with 5 bases sitting between them. The CDR3 loop spans 11 amino acids. The germline V gene encodes CDR1 SEHNR and CDR2 FQNEAQ (reference sequence). The full variable domain, its missing parts supplied by reference TRBV7-9 and TRBJ2-2, is DTGVSQNPRHKITKRGQNVTFRCDPISEHNRLYWYRQTLGQGPEFLTYFQNEAQLEKSRLLSDRFSAERPKGSFSTLEIQRTEQGDSAMYLCASSLDGELFFGEGSRLTVL.

The chain carries TRBV7-2 and TRBJ1-2; tentatively, D is TRBD1 (6 bases). V dropped 5 bases and J dropped 7 bases, with 23 bases sitting between them. This CDR3 comprises 16 residues. Germline V CDR1 and CDR2: SGHTA, FQGNSA. The CDR3, as DNA: TGTGCCAGCAGCCGCTACAGGGTTCGGGGGAAGGGTGGCTACACCTTC. It is translated as CASSRYRVRGKGGYTF. Filled out from reference TRBV7-2 and TRBJ1-2, the complete variable domain reads GAGVSQSPSNKVTEKGKDVELRCDPISGHTALYWYRQSLGQGLEFLIYFQGNSAPDKSGLPSDRFSAERTGGSVSTLTIQRTQQEDSAVYLCASSRYRVRGKGGYTFGSGTRLTVV.

Concerning this clone itself: In the same sample, other DNA sequences code for this CDR3. CDR3 coding DNA: TGTGCCAGCAGCTTAGATTCGGGGCGAGAGACCCAGTACTTC. Translated: CASSLDSGRETQYF. This chain uses TRBV7-2 with TRBJ2-5; D tentatively reads TRBD1 or TRBD2 (5 bases each). V dropped 1 base and J dropped 4 bases, with 10 bases sitting between them. CDR3 length: 14 residues. CDR1 SGHTA and CDR2 FQGNSA come from the germline V gene.

The rearrangement joins TRBV6-6 to TRBJ1-1; D remains unclear. Germline CDR1 and CDR2: MNHNY and SVGAGI (reference sequence). The CDR3 loop spans 14 amino acids. Trimming took 2 bases from V and 6 from J, leaving 13 bases between them. The CDR3 sequence: CASSYPPEDAEAFF. The CDR3 DNA reads TGTGCCAGCAGTTACCCACCAGAGGATGCTGAAGCTTTCTTT.

Here the CDR3 reads CAWSVLAGDVEQFF. In DNA form, the CDR3 reads TGTGCCTGGAGTGTACTAGCGGGAGACGTTGAGCAGTTCTTC. The chain has TRBV30 and TRBJ2-1; 11 bases are a match to TRBD2. J lost 9 bases, V lost 0 bases, and 4 bases had no gene match. This CDR3 spans 14 amino acids. Germline loops: CDR1 GTSNPN, CDR2 SVGIG (reference sequence).

This clone has only a few counts. CDR3 coding DNA: TGTGCCAGCAGCCCCCGACAGAACACTGAAGCTTTCTTT. It specifies CASSPRQNTEAFF. V is TRBV7-2 and J is TRBJ1-1; no firm D call. The CDR3 has 13 residues. Trimming cost V 5 bases and J 1 base, with 8 bases left between them. Germline CDR1 is SGHTA and CDR2 is FQGNSA.

This clone has just a few counts. The chain recombines TRBV30 with TRBJ2-1; D not certain. V dropped 0 bases and J dropped 6 bases, with 12 bases sitting between them. The CDR3 sequence is 14 residues long. Per germline, CDR1 GTSNPN and CDR2 SVGIG (reference sequence). The DNA for the CDR3 is TGTGCCTGGAGTGTAACTGGGGTAGGCAATGAGCAGTTCTTC. Residues: CAWSVTGVGNEQFF. Looking up the rest from reference TRBV30 and TRBJ2-1 gives the full variable domain: SQTIHQWPATLVQPVGSPLSLECTVEGTSNPNLYWYRQAAGRGLQLLFYSVGIGQISSEVPQNLSASRPQDRQFILSSKKLLLSDSGFYLCAWSVTGVGNEQFFGPGTRLTVL.

V gene TRBV7-2 combines with J gene TRBJ2-2; tentatively, D is TRBD1 (6 bases). V was cut by 8 bases and J by 4 bases, with 20 bases left in between. The CDR3 is 16 residues long. Per germline, CDR1 SGHTA and CDR2 FQGNSA. The CDR3 here is CASPQGPGIGTGELFF. CDR3 DNA: TGTGCCAGCCCCCAGGGGCCGGGAATCGGCACCGGGGAGCTGTTTTTT. Full variable domain (outside the CDR3, taken from reference TRBV7-2 and TRBJ2-2): GAGVSQSPSNKVTEKGKDVELRCDPISGHTALYWYRQSLGQGLEFLIYFQGNSAPDKSGLPSDRFSAERTGGSVSTLTIQRTQQEDSAVYLCASPQGPGIGTGELFFGEGSRLTVL.

This chain links TRBV28 with TRBJ2-7; possible D gene TRBD1, 6 bases. Germline loops: CDR1 MDHEN, CDR2 SYDVKM. CDR3 size: 11 residues. V shed 5 bases and J shed 10 bases, with 12 bases lying between them. The CDR3 reads CASSVDSLQYF. CDR3 sequence (DNA): TGTGCCAGCAGTGTGGACAGCCTACAGTACTTC.

The chain employs TRBV15 and TRBJ2-3; D not resolved. The ends were cut back, 2 bases at V and 4 bases at J, with 10 bases in the middle. The length of the CDR3 is 14 residues. The germline gives CDR1 LNHNV, CDR2 YYDKDF (reference sequence). The DNA for the CDR3 is TGTGCCACCAGCAGAAATCCGCCTGCAGATACGCAGTATTTT. Amino acids: CATSRNPPADTQYF.

This clone was observed a few times. Other DNA sequences within the sample encode an identical CDR3. The chain uses TRBV30 and TRBJ2-3; D unclear. This CDR3 has 12 amino acids. CDR1 is GTSNPN, CDR2 SVGIG, per germline (reference sequence). The V end lost 2 bases, the J end lost 3 bases, and 6 bases lay between the germline ends. In DNA form, the CDR3 reads TGTGCCTGGAGTCAAGCAACAGATACGCAGTATTTT. It specifies CAWSQATDTQYF.

This clone was seen a handful of times. CDR3: CASSVASQGGTDTQYF. The CDR3 DNA follows: TGTGCCAGCAGCGTAGCTAGCCAGGGCGGGACAGATACGCAGTATTTT. The chain is built from TRBV9 and TRBJ2-3; the D call may be TRBD1 or TRBD2 (5 bases each). The CDR3 runs to 16 residues. Germline assignment: CDR1 SGDLS and CDR2 YYNGEE. Deletions cut 0 bases from V and 3 bases from J, with 14 bases between.

A few counts support this clone. J is TRBJ1-5 and V is TRBV30, with TRBD1 as a possible D gene (5 bases). Germline loops: CDR1 GTSNPN, CDR2 SVGIG (reference sequence). V was clipped by 8 bases and J by 4 bases, with 18 bases between them. The CDR3 is made up of 14 amino acids. CDR3 DNA: TGTGCCGGAAGTCGGGACGGCCTAAATCAGCCCCAGCATTTT. Its translation is CAGSRDGLNQPQHF. The full variable domain, in which reference TRBV30 and TRBJ1-5 provide the parts outside the CDR3, is SQTIHQWPATLVQPVGSPLSLECTVEGTSNPNLYWYRQAAGRGLQLLFYSVGIGQISSEVPQNLSASRPQDRQFILSSKKLLLSDSGFYLCAGSRDGLNQPQHFGDGTRLSIL.

The V gene is TRBV30, the J gene TRBJ2-3, with 7 bases that match TRBD2. The germline V gene encodes CDR1 GTSNPN and CDR2 SVGIG (reference sequence). This CDR3 region has 13 residues. With V trimmed by 7 bases and J by 2 bases, 6 bases remained unmatched. CDR3 loop: CAFSGLLTDTQYF. For the CDR3, the DNA is TGTGCCTTCTCGGGACTACTCACAGATACGCAGTATTTT.

This clone has more than one count but fewer than ten. The V call is TRBV5-5, the J call TRBJ2-7; D is unresolved. The CDR3 extends over 15 amino acids. Germline loops: CDR1 SGHKS, CDR2 YYEKEE (reference sequence). The V gene lost 7 bases and the J gene lost 0 bases, with 17 bases spanning the gap. In DNA form, the CDR3 reads TGTGCCAGCGTACAGACCTACAAGGACTCCTACGAGCAGTACTTC. Translating it yields CASVQTYKDSYEQYF.

The rearrangement links TRBV7-2 to TRBJ1-2, with no clear D. V was pared by 3 bases and J by 6 bases, with 5 bases between. The CDR3 length is 11 residues. Germline CDR1 reads SGHTA; CDR2 reads FQGNSA. CDR3 DNA: TGTGCCAGCAGCTTTGGGCATGGCTACACCTTC. This sequence encodes CASSFGHGYTF. The full variable domain, rest sourced from reference TRBV7-2 and TRBJ1-2, is GAGVSQSPSNKVTEKGKDVELRCDPISGHTALYWYRQSLGQGLEFLIYFQGNSAPDKSGLPSDRFSAERTGGSVSTLTIQRTQQEDSAVYLCASSFGHGYTFGSGTRLTVV.

This clone has just a few counts. The rearrangement links TRBV18 to TRBJ2-3, with no clear D. Germline V gene data show CDR1 as KGHSH and CDR2 as LQKENI. V lost 3 bases and J lost 6, with 13 bases in between. CDR3 length equals 14 residues. CDR3 sequence (DNA): TGTGCCAGCTCACCGGTCCCGGGTATCGATACGCAGTATTTT. Translating gives CASSPVPGIDTQYF.

This clone was seen only a few times. This chain connects TRBV15 to TRBJ2-7; D not resolved. Trimming removed 1 base at V and 1 base at J, with 11 bases between. The CDR3 loop spans 15 amino acids. Looked up from germline, CDR1 is LNHNV and CDR2 is YYDKDF (reference sequence). The CDR3 spells CATSRVPGDSYEQYF. CDR3 nucleotide sequence: TGTGCCACCAGCAGAGTACCTGGGGATTCCTACGAGCAGTACTTC.

This clone was observed a few times. This chain connects TRBV29-1 to TRBJ1-1; D perhaps matches TRBD1 (6 bases). Germline V gene lookup returns CDR1 SQVTM and CDR2 ANQGSEA. Trimming shortened V by 5 bases and J by 6 bases, and 13 bases separated the two germline ends. The CDR3 spans 12 residues. CDR3 loop: CSVTGFNAEAFF. The CDR3 region has the DNA TGCAGCGTTACAGGGTTTAACGCTGAAGCTTTCTTT. The variable domain in full, with the rest retrieved from reference TRBV29-1 and TRBJ1-1, is SAVISQKPSRDICQRGTSLTIQCQVDSQVTMMFWYRQQPGQSLTLIATANQGSEATYESGFVIDKFPISRPNLTFSTLTVSNMSPEDSSIYLCSVTGFNAEAFFGQGTRLTVV.

V usage is TRBV28 and J usage is TRBJ2-7, with D tentatively TRBD1 (5 bases). There are 12 residues in the CDR3. The germline V gene encodes CDR1 MDHEN and CDR2 SYDVKM. V lost 7 bases to trimming and J lost 2 bases, with 9 bases between them. The CDR3 nucleotides are TGTGCCAGCAACGACAGACCCTACGAGCAGTACTTC. It specifies CASNDRPYEQYF.

The chain carries TRBV4-1 and TRBJ2-1; 9 nucleotides match TRBD1. The germline CDR1 and CDR2 sequences are MGHRA and YSYEKL. The CDR3 extends over 18 amino acids. The ends lost 1 base at V and 9 bases at J; junction bases unmatched: 16. CDR3 bases: TGCGCCAGCAGCCAAGTAAGAATCCGGGACAGGGAAGGTATTGAGCAGTTCTTC. It specifies CASSQVRIRDREGIEQFF.

This clone came up many times. The sample carries other DNA sequences with the same CDR3. The CDR3, as DNA: TGTGCCAGCAGTGACAGGGCTGGGGCCAACGTCCTGACTTTC. This sequence encodes CASSDRAGANVLTF. The genes are TRBV25-1 and TRBJ2-6, with D possibly TRBD1 on 5 matching bases. The CDR3 sequence is 14 residues long. Trimming took 3 bases from V and 2 from J, leaving 5 bases between them. In germline, CDR1 is MGHDK, CDR2 SYGVNS.

V usage is TRBV23-1 and J usage is TRBJ1-2; 9 bases line up with TRBD1. TRBV23-1 is treated as an ORF (open reading frame) with a function not yet certain. V shed 1 base and J 7 bases; nucleotides not matched to a gene: 13. CDR3 length: 17 amino acids. The CDR3 region has the DNA TGCGCCAGCAGTCAATTCTTATACAGGGGGCCTCTCTGTGGCTACACCTTC. This translates into CASSQFLYRGPLCGYTF.

The rearrangement joins TRBV2 to TRBJ1-3; TRBD1 is a possible D gene (5 bases). CDR3 length: 13 amino acids. Trimming removed 6 bases at V and 2 bases at J, with 8 bases between. Germline V gene sequence: CDR1 SNHLY, CDR2 FYNNEI. The CDR3 region is CASRGDAGNTIYF. For the CDR3, the DNA is TGTGCCAGCAGAGGGGACGCTGGAAACACCATATATTTT. The full variable domain, its missing parts supplied by reference TRBV2 and TRBJ1-3, is EPEVTQTPSHQVTQMGQEVILRCVPISNHLYFYWYRQILGQKVEFLVSFYNNEISEKSEIFDDQFSVERPDGSNFTLKIRSTKLEDSAMYFCASRGDAGNTIYFGEGSWLTVV.